The rows below give T cell receptor beta chains drawn from one sample of a study of CD8 T cells in Susac syndrome. TCRdb fed the immunoSEQ multiplex PCR reads into MiXCR, producing one record per CDR3 protein. The sample includes about 200,000 distinct CDR3 sequences, 85% to 95% of them seen just once. The specimen was CD4+ T cells from PBMCs. Source of these receptors: a human donor in good health. Both conserved end residues are trimmed from each CDR3. D genes are given only for firm matches.

11	TRBV6-2/TRBV6-3	TRBD2	TRBJ2-5	ASRGTSQETQY
11	TRBV10-3	.	TRBJ1-2	ATTTDNLYGYT
13	TRBV7-6	.	TRBJ1-2	ASSPRSLPNYGYT
13	TRBV20-1	.	TRBJ1-5	SARDVRQGGQPQH
10	TRBV20-1	.	TRBJ1-5	SGETGNQPQH
11	TRBV12-3/TRBV12-4	.	TRBJ1-5	ASSLGGDQPQH
15	TRBV20-1	TRBD1	TRBJ1-6	SAREAGGQGSNSPLH
13	TRBV9	.	TRBJ1-1	ASSFRPLGNTEAF
13	TRBV3-1	.	TRBJ2-1	ASSLLGGGVNEQF
13	TRBV9	.	TRBJ1-6	ASSVDGDGDSPLH
14	TRBV12-3/TRBV12-4	.	TRBJ2-3	ASSLPGEVSTDTQY
12	TRBV9	.	TRBJ1-3	ASSPGNSGNTIY
13	TRBV9	.	TRBJ1-6	ASSVTVGLGSPLH
11	TRBV29-1	.	TRBJ1-5	SVDAGAGQPQH
11	TRBV3-1	TRBD1	TRBJ1-1	ASRRDRETEAF
13	TRBV3-1	TRBD2	TRBJ2-1	ASSQEASGNNEQF
12	TRBV20-1	.	TRBJ2-1	SARELRTARPSF
11	TRBV29-1	TRBD1	TRBJ2-7	SVRVTGGYEQY
11	TRBV3-1	.	TRBJ2-5	ASSHWQQETQY
14	TRBV4-2	TRBD2	TRBJ2-1	ASSRLSLAGDGEQF
15	TRBV28	TRBD2	TRBJ2-4	ASSLLGTSVAKNIQY
11	TRBV29-1	.	TRBJ2-4	SVLREDKNIQY
13	TRBV6-5	.	TRBJ1-4	ASSSTFATNEKLF
9	TRBV29-1	.	TRBJ2-7	SVFVAYEQY
12	TRBV30	TRBD1	TRBJ1-2	AWSVQGTGFGYT
10	TRBV10-3	.	TRBJ2-3	AISDAADTQY
14	TRBV9	.	TRBJ2-1	ASSVAGRSSYNEQF
11	TRBV29-1	TRBD1	TRBJ1-2	SVDDRGTHGYT
13	TRBV13	.	TRBJ2-7	ASSLGQGTPYEQY
12	TRBV6-6	.	TRBJ1-5	ASTSGEGNQPQH
10	TRBV19	TRBD1	TRBJ1-2	ASRLTGDGYT
11	TRBV6-2/TRBV6-3	.	TRBJ2-7	ASSFTVTYEQY
11	TRBV20-1	TRBD2	TRBJ2-1	SATPSGGNEQF
11	TRBV7-6	.	TRBJ2-5	ASTPGRAETQY
13	TRBV4-1	.	TRBJ2-3	ASSLGAGGTDTQY
12	TRBV7-3	.	TRBJ1-1	ASSPLAEVTEAF
11	TRBV29-1	.	TRBJ1-1	SVGPIGGTEAF
12	TRBV5-4	TRBD1	TRBJ2-2	ASSTDRENGELF
11	TRBV20-1	.	TRBJ2-2	SARAPTTGELF
11	TRBV9	TRBD1	TRBJ1-2	ASSPGQARPYT
10	TRBV7-9	.	TRBJ1-1	ASSLRGTEAF
11	TRBV6-5	.	TRBJ2-3	ASSRPIADTQY
14	TRBV7-3	TRBD1	TRBJ1-3	ASSPTGGNSGNTIY
11	TRBV20-1	TRBD1	TRBJ1-1	SASNRGGTEAF
12	TRBV28	TRBD2	TRBJ2-5	ASSLGLASETQY
14	TRBV20-1	.	TRBJ2-7	SARDHNAGTGDEQY
11	TRBV29-1	.	TRBJ1-1	SVGTVMNTEAF
14	TRBV5-1	TRBD2	TRBJ2-1	ASSHLVAGFNNEQF
14	TRBV27	TRBD1	TRBJ2-5	ASRAKDRGFQETQY
14	TRBV5-1	.	TRBJ2-3	ASSLALGTGLDTQY
10	TRBV7-9	.	TRBJ2-7	ASSLTSYEQY